This is a list of T cell receptor beta chains from one sample in a study of T cell changes during pregnancy in multiple sclerosis. The data were produced by immunoSEQ multiplex PCR, yet TCRdb's version contains in-frame clones alone and is incomplete. Seen here are tens of thousands of clones, over 85% observed once, and the top ten hold approximately 0.93%. This sample comprised peripheral blood, obtained in the first trimester of pregnancy. Receptors originate from a female donor with multiple sclerosis, enrolled in a pregnancy study. Both conserved end residues are part of each CDR3. D genes are given only for firm matches. Expanded clones are given a class, and other clones once, few, many or no size at all.

v_gene: TRBV27; j_gene: TRBJ1-2; abundance: .; d_gene: TRBD1; CDR3aa: CASSLVDRGRDGYTF; CDR3nt: TGTGCCAGCAGTTTGGTCGACAGGGGGCGGGATGGCTACACCTTC
v_gene: TRBV6-6; j_gene: TRBJ2-1; abundance: .; d_gene: .; CDR3aa: CASSYGSGSYNEQFF; CDR3nt: TGTGCCAGCAGTTACGGGTCGGGGTCCTACAATGAGCAGTTCTTC
v_gene: TRBV30; j_gene: TRBJ1-4; abundance: .; d_gene: .; CDR3aa: CAWSVAHAATNEKLFF; CDR3nt: TGTGCCTGGAGTGTGGCTCACGCGGCAACTAATGAAAAACTGTTTTTT
v_gene: TRBV7-7; j_gene: TRBJ2-3; abundance: .; d_gene: .; CDR3aa: CASSPAFSGFAKTDTQYF; CDR3nt: TGTGCCAGCAGCCCGGCCTTCTCCGGGTTCGCCAAAACAGATACGCAGTATTTT
v_gene: TRBV5-4; j_gene: TRBJ2-5; abundance: once; d_gene: TRBD1; CDR3aa: CASSLGDRGQETQYF; CDR3nt: TGTGCCAGCAGCTTGGGAGACAGGGGTCAAGAGACCCAGTACTTC
v_gene: TRBV18; j_gene: TRBJ2-7; abundance: .; d_gene: TRBD1; CDR3aa: CASSPITGVGEQYF; CDR3nt: TGTGCCAGCTCACCGATAACAGGGGTGGGCGAGCAGTACTTC
v_gene: TRBV10-3; j_gene: TRBJ1-4; abundance: .; d_gene: TRBD1; CDR3aa: CAIRQGQGGDEKLFF; CDR3nt: TGTGCCATCAGACAAGGACAGGGTGGGGATGAAAAACTGTTTTTT
v_gene: TRBV7-6; j_gene: TRBJ1-2; abundance: .; d_gene: TRBD1; CDR3aa: CASSRQGGYTF; CDR3nt: TGTGCCAGCAGCCGACAGGGCGGCTACACCTTC
v_gene: TRBV5-8; j_gene: TRBJ2-3; abundance: .; d_gene: TRBD2; CDR3aa: CASSLAGWVWRGALGDTQYF; CDR3nt: TGTGCCAGCAGCTTGGCCGGATGGGTTTGGCGGGGGGCCCTCGGAGATACGCAGTATTTT
v_gene: TRBV5-5; j_gene: TRBJ2-7; abundance: .; d_gene: .; CDR3aa: CASSLGQGPYEQYF; CDR3nt: TGTGCCAGCAGCTTGGGGCAGGGCCCCTACGAGCAGTACTTC
v_gene: TRBV28; j_gene: TRBJ2-5; abundance: .; d_gene: .; CDR3aa: CASSLNRVSTAGTQYF; CDR3nt: TGTGCCAGCAGTCTAAATCGGGTATCCACGGCGGGGACCCAGTACTTC
v_gene: TRBV7-9; j_gene: TRBJ2-1; abundance: .; d_gene: .; CDR3aa: CASSLEAASLSEQFF; CDR3nt: TGTGCCAGCAGCTTAGAAGCGGCTAGCTTGTCTGAGCAGTTCTTC
v_gene: TRBV19; j_gene: TRBJ2-6; abundance: .; d_gene: .; CDR3aa: CASSSNRALGANVLTF; CDR3nt: TGTGCCAGTAGTTCCAACAGGGCGCTTGGGGCCAACGTCCTGACTTTC
v_gene: TRBV27; j_gene: TRBJ2-3; abundance: .; d_gene: TRBD2; CDR3aa: CASSVSGYRTSGKTDTQYF; CDR3nt: TGTGCCAGCAGTGTCTCGGGGTACCGGACTAGCGGGAAGACAGATACGCAGTATTTT
v_gene: TRBV6-6; j_gene: TRBJ2-7; abundance: .; d_gene: .; CDR3aa: CASSSLTGSEQYF; CDR3nt: TGTGCCAGCAGTTCACTTACAGGGAGCGAGCAGTACTTC
v_gene: TRBV5-5; j_gene: TRBJ1-4; abundance: .; d_gene: TRBD1; CDR3aa: CASSRDRVLEKLFF; CDR3nt: TGTGCCAGCAGCCGGGACAGGGTGCTCGAAAAACTGTTTTTT
v_gene: TRBV30; j_gene: TRBJ2-7; abundance: .; d_gene: .; CDR3aa: CAWRAAGASYEQYF; CDR3nt: TGTGCCTGGAGGGCTGCGGGGGCTTCCTACGAGCAGTACTTC
v_gene: TRBV30; j_gene: TRBJ1-1; abundance: .; d_gene: .; CDR3aa: CAWSVRDTEAFF; CDR3nt: TGTGCCTGGAGTGTACGAGACACTGAAGCTTTCTTT
v_gene: TRBV5-4; j_gene: TRBJ1-1; abundance: .; d_gene: .; CDR3aa: CASSVRGTREAFF; CDR3nt: TGTGCCAGCAGCGTACGCGGGACCCGGGAAGCTTTCTTT
v_gene: TRBV15; j_gene: TRBJ2-3; abundance: .; d_gene: TRBD1; CDR3aa: CATSRSQGATGTQYF; CDR3nt: TGTGCCACCAGCAGGTCTCAGGGGGCGACGGGTACGCAGTATTTT
v_gene: TRBV6-5; j_gene: TRBJ2-7; abundance: .; d_gene: .; CDR3aa: CASSTGGASYEQYF; CDR3nt: TGTGCCAGCAGTACGGGGGGCGCGTCATACGAGCAGTACTTC
v_gene: TRBV5-4; j_gene: TRBJ2-3; abundance: .; d_gene: .; CDR3aa: CASSLGAGNTDTQYF; CDR3nt: TGTGCCAGCAGCTTGGGGGCAGGGAACACAGATACGCAGTATTTT
v_gene: TRBV12-5; j_gene: TRBJ1-5; abundance: .; d_gene: .; CDR3aa: CASGLALTHQPQHF; CDR3nt: TGTGCTAGTGGTTTGGCCCTAACTCACCAGCCCCAGCATTTT
v_gene: TRBV19; j_gene: TRBJ2-3; abundance: once; d_gene: TRBD2; CDR3aa: CASSIGLADTQYF; CDR3nt: TGTGCCAGTAGTATCGGACTAGCAGATACGCAGTATTTT
v_gene: TRBV7-3; j_gene: TRBJ1-3; abundance: .; d_gene: .; CDR3aa: CASSLQSAGSGNTIYF; CDR3nt: TGTGCCAGCAGCTTACAGTCGGCAGGCTCTGGAAACACCATATATTTT
v_gene: TRBV6-1; j_gene: TRBJ1-2; abundance: .; d_gene: .; CDR3aa: CASSDTVNYGYTF; CDR3nt: TGTGCCAGCAGTGATACGGTGAACTATGGCTACACCTTC
v_gene: TRBV5-1; j_gene: TRBJ1-2; abundance: .; d_gene: .; CDR3aa: CASSLGANYGYTF; CDR3nt: TGCGCCAGCAGCTTGGGGGCAAACTATGGCTACACCTTC
v_gene: TRBV9; j_gene: TRBJ1-2; abundance: .; d_gene: .; CDR3aa: CASSARQVSYGYTF; CDR3nt: TGTGCCAGCAGCGCCCGACAGGTGTCCTATGGCTACACCTTC
v_gene: TRBV19; j_gene: TRBJ1-2; abundance: .; d_gene: TRBD1; CDR3aa: CASTQVTGGGIYGYTF; CDR3nt: TGTGCCAGTACCCAGGTGACAGGGGGTGGCATTTATGGCTACACCTTC
v_gene: TRBV7-2; j_gene: TRBJ1-5; abundance: .; d_gene: .; CDR3aa: CASNSVGPGLSQPQHF; CDR3nt: TGTGCCAGCAACTCTGTTGGTCCGGGATTGAGTCAGCCCCAGCATTTT
v_gene: TRBV4-3; j_gene: TRBJ1-2; abundance: .; d_gene: TRBD1; CDR3aa: CASSQGGQGAKGYTF; CDR3nt: TGCGCCAGCAGCCAAGGGGGGCAGGGGGCGAAAGGCTACACCTTC
v_gene: TRBV7-3; j_gene: TRBJ1-1; abundance: .; d_gene: .; CDR3aa: CASSQKSGTEAFF; CDR3nt: TGTGCCAGCAGCCAGAAGTCGGGGACTGAAGCTTTCTTT
v_gene: TRBV12-5; j_gene: TRBJ1-3; abundance: .; d_gene: .; CDR3aa: CASGLAPSRNTIYF; CDR3nt: TGTGCTAGTGGTTTGGCTCCCTCACGGAACACCATATATTTT
v_gene: TRBV7-9; j_gene: TRBJ1-5; abundance: once; d_gene: TRBD1; CDR3aa: CASSFGDSGNQPQHF; CDR3nt: TGTGCCAGCAGCTTTGGGGACAGCGGCAATCAGCCCCAGCATTTT
v_gene: TRBV2; j_gene: TRBJ2-7; abundance: .; d_gene: TRBD1; CDR3aa: CASSPTGREQYF; CDR3nt: TGTGCCAGCAGCCCGACAGGGCGGGAGCAGTACTTC
v_gene: TRBV7-9; j_gene: TRBJ2-2; abundance: .; d_gene: .; CDR3aa: CASSSGTKGVGELFF; CDR3nt: TGTGCCAGCAGCTCCGGGACAAAGGGGGTCGGGGAGCTGTTTTTT
v_gene: TRBV7-3; j_gene: TRBJ2-1; abundance: .; d_gene: TRBD2; CDR3aa: CASSPRTSGAYNEQFF; CDR3nt: TGTGCCAGCAGCCCTAGGACTAGCGGTGCCTACAATGAGCAGTTCTTC